This T cell receptor beta chain was identified during a study of cytomegalovirus exposure and HLA in healthy donors. The PCR made use of 60 Vbeta and 13 Jbeta primers. In the study's own analysis: In a later analysis, of roughly 73 million unique beta chains, 9 million to 11 million appeared in at least two donors. Generated by immunoSEQ multiplex PCR, the TCRdb table keeps only in-frame clones and is missing some. V, J and clone size derive from that table, while D and trimming were established from the DNA sequence. The table records roughly 170,000 clones, about four fifths of them present only once. V lost 10 bases, J lost 3 bases, and 8 bases stayed unmatched. CDR3 size: 13 residues. Germline CDR1 PRHDT, CDR2 FYEKMQ (reference sequence). This clone was seen only a few times.

The sample consisted of PBMCs. The chain recombines TRBV13 with TRBJ2-7; 8 bases map to TRBD2. The sequence derives from a male donor in good health and CMV-seronegative. The CDR3 is CATSAGVVYEQYF. CDR3 nucleotides: TGTGCCACATCAGCGGGAGTCGTCTACGAGCAGTACTTC.